The entry below gives a single T cell receptor (beta chain) sequence along with its context. Preparing the TCRbeta library involved the use of unique molecular identifiers. TCRdb used MiXCR to reprocess the PCR reads, holding one entry per CDR3 protein. The sample comprises a few hundred thousand distinct CDR3 sequences, about a fifth of which are singletons, and approximately 3.8% rests with the top ten. Per the germline V gene, CDR1 is SGDLS and CDR2 is YYNGEE. This CDR3 spans 15 amino acids. Trimming cost V 0 bases and J 4 bases, with 14 bases left between them. This entry is derived from a study of T-cell reconstitution after alpha-beta-depleted transplantation in children.

The chain recombines TRBV9 with TRBJ2-7, with D tentatively TRBD2 (6 bases). Material: PBMCs from the stem cell graft donor, obtained from the stem cell graft. This clonotype was obtained from a human donor who donated a stem cell graft to a child with acute myeloid leukemia. This chain's CDR3 is CASSVEASAQYEQYF. CDR3 in DNA: TGTGCCAGCAGCGTAGAGGCTAGCGCACAATACGAGCAGTACTTC.